This is a list of T cell receptor beta chains from one sample in a study of blood T cell repertoires in COVID-19. Method: immunoSEQ multiplex PCR; TCRdb's copy keeps in-frame clones and lacks some. The sample holds tens of thousands of clones, roughly 85% seen once. Material: peripheral blood. Receptors originate from a man aged 50-60 years with COVID-19, enrolled during active disease. Each CDR3 is given with its conserved first and last residue. The D gene is left open where the match is weak. Some rows mark clone size as missing; the rest say once, few, many or name a class of expanded clone.

abundance: NA; v_gene: TRBV4-1; len: 17; d_gene: TRBD1; j_gene: TRBJ1-5; CDR3aa: CASSQPHRGRGNQPQHF; CDR3nt: TGCGCCAGCAGCCAACCCCACAGGGGTCGAGGCAATCAGCCCCAGCATTTT
abundance: once; v_gene: TRBV27; len: 16; d_gene: NA; j_gene: TRBJ1-1; CDR3aa: CASSYSRERGNTEAFF; CDR3nt: TGTGCCAGCAGTTATTCTCGGGAGAGGGGGAACACTGAAGCTTTCTTT
abundance: NA; v_gene: TRBV19; len: 14; d_gene: TRBD2; j_gene: TRBJ2-1; CDR3aa: CASSPGTNYNEQFF; CDR3nt: TGTGCCAGTAGTCCCGGGACTAACTACAATGAGCAGTTCTTC
abundance: NA; v_gene: TRBV19; len: 15; d_gene: TRBD1; j_gene: TRBJ1-3; CDR3aa: CASRPRDSSGNTIYF; CDR3nt: TGTGCCAGTAGGCCCCGGGACAGCTCTGGAAACACCATATATTTT
abundance: NA; v_gene: TRBV6-2/TRBV6-3; len: 15; d_gene: TRBD2; j_gene: TRBJ2-1; CDR3aa: CASSYGLAGYNEQFF; CDR3nt: TGTGCCAGCAGTTACGGACTAGCGGGTTACAATGAGCAGTTCTTC
abundance: NA; v_gene: TRBV9; len: 15; d_gene: NA; j_gene: TRBJ2-3; CDR3aa: CASSGGTVLTDTQYF; CDR3nt: TGTGCCAGCAGCGGCGGGACAGTTCTCACAGATACGCAGTATTTT
abundance: NA; v_gene: TRBV7-3; len: 18; d_gene: TRBD1; j_gene: TRBJ1-6; CDR3aa: CASSLFGPGQGYNSPLHF; CDR3nt: TGTGCCAGCAGCTTATTCGGGCCTGGACAGGGCTATAATTCACCCCTCCACTTT
abundance: NA; v_gene: TRBV7-6; len: 15; d_gene: NA; j_gene: TRBJ1-5; CDR3aa: CASSLNGDSNQPQHF; CDR3nt: TGTGCCAGCAGCTTGAATGGAGATAGCAATCAGCCCCAGCATTTT
abundance: NA; v_gene: TRBV28; len: 15; d_gene: TRBD1; j_gene: TRBJ1-4; CDR3aa: CASSLTGLNTEKLFF; CDR3nt: TGTGCCAGCAGTCTGACAGGGCTGAACACCGAAAAACTGTTTTTT
abundance: NA; v_gene: TRBV30; len: 16; d_gene: TRBD2; j_gene: TRBJ2-3; CDR3aa: CAWSIELAGGSDTQYF; CDR3nt: TGTGCCTGGAGTATCGAACTAGCGGGAGGGTCAGATACGCAGTATTTT
abundance: NA; v_gene: TRBV15; len: 18; d_gene: TRBD2; j_gene: TRBJ2-1; CDR3aa: CATSRVKGLAGGPNEQFF; CDR3nt: TGTGCCACCAGCAGAGTGAAAGGACTAGCGGGAGGACCCAATGAGCAGTTCTTC
abundance: NA; v_gene: TRBV7-9; len: 15; d_gene: NA; j_gene: TRBJ1-4; CDR3aa: CASSLARGGNEKLFF; CDR3nt: TGTGCCAGCAGCTTAGCGAGAGGGGGTAATGAAAAACTGTTTTTT
abundance: NA; v_gene: TRBV28; len: 13; d_gene: NA; j_gene: TRBJ1-2; CDR3aa: CASSLRDNYGYTF; CDR3nt: TGTGCCAGCAGTTTGAGGGATAACTATGGCTACACCTTC
abundance: NA; v_gene: TRBV10-3; len: 15; d_gene: TRBD1; j_gene: TRBJ1-3; CDR3aa: CAISEPDRAGNTIYF; CDR3nt: TGTGCCATCAGTGAGCCGGACAGGGCTGGAAACACCATATATTTT
abundance: NA; v_gene: TRBV28; len: 16; d_gene: NA; j_gene: TRBJ2-7; CDR3aa: CASSATHQGQVGRQYF; CDR3nt: TGTGCCAGCAGCGCTACCCACCAGGGACAAGTGGGCCGGCAGTACTTC
abundance: NA; v_gene: TRBV5-1; len: 16; d_gene: NA; j_gene: TRBJ2-1; CDR3aa: CASSLDGTLAYNEQFF; CDR3nt: TGCGCCAGCAGCTTGGACGGGACACTCGCCTACAATGAGCAGTTCTTC
abundance: few; v_gene: TRBV10-3; len: 14; d_gene: NA; j_gene: TRBJ1-5; CDR3aa: CAISDTEGAQPQHF; CDR3nt: TGTGCCATCAGTGACACGGAGGGAGCTCAGCCCCAGCATTTT
abundance: NA; v_gene: TRBV24-1; len: 13; d_gene: TRBD1; j_gene: TRBJ1-2; CDR3aa: CATSDRTGDGYTF; CDR3nt: TGTGCCACCAGTGACCGGACAGGAGACGGCTACACCTTC
abundance: NA; v_gene: TRBV5-4; len: 14; d_gene: TRBD2; j_gene: TRBJ2-7; CDR3aa: CASSLRLAGDEQYF; CDR3nt: TGTGCCAGCAGCCTTAGACTAGCGGGAGACGAGCAGTACTTC
abundance: once; v_gene: TRBV7-2; len: 13; d_gene: NA; j_gene: TRBJ1-2; CDR3aa: CASSLERWDGYTF; CDR3nt: TGTGCCAGCAGCTTAGAGAGGTGGGATGGCTACACCTTC
abundance: NA; v_gene: TRBV5-5; len: 15; d_gene: NA; j_gene: TRBJ2-2; CDR3aa: CASSLGLSNTGELFF; CDR3nt: TGTGCCAGCAGCTTGGGACTGTCTAACACCGGGGAGCTGTTTTTT
abundance: NA; v_gene: TRBV15; len: 16; d_gene: NA; j_gene: TRBJ2-3; CDR3aa: CATSRDFLPVENTQYF; CDR3nt: TGTGCCACCAGCAGAGACTTCCTTCCGGTCGAAAATACGCAGTATTTT
abundance: NA; v_gene: TRBV6-4; len: 13; d_gene: NA; j_gene: TRBJ2-2; CDR3aa: CASSEDNTGELFF; CDR3nt: TGTGCCAGCAGTGAAGACAATACCGGGGAGCTGTTTTTT
abundance: few; v_gene: TRBV5-4; len: 15; d_gene: TRBD1; j_gene: TRBJ1-4; CDR3aa: CASSSGTATNEKLFF; CDR3nt: TGTGCCAGCAGCTCGGGGACAGCAACTAATGAAAAACTGTTTTTT
abundance: NA; v_gene: TRBV6-5; len: 14; d_gene: NA; j_gene: TRBJ2-7; CDR3aa: CASKKGGDHYEQYF; CDR3nt: TGTGCCAGCAAAAAAGGGGGGGACCACTACGAGCAGTACTTC
abundance: NA; v_gene: TRBV6-5; len: 14; d_gene: NA; j_gene: TRBJ1-1; CDR3aa: CASSYRGTNTEAFF; CDR3nt: TGTGCCAGCAGTTACCGGGGAACCAACACTGAAGCTTTCTTT
abundance: NA; v_gene: TRBV7-9; len: 13; d_gene: NA; j_gene: TRBJ2-1; CDR3aa: CASSGQRINEQFF; CDR3nt: TGTGCCAGCAGCGGGCAGAGAATCAATGAGCAGTTCTTC
abundance: NA; v_gene: TRBV5-6; len: 12; d_gene: NA; j_gene: TRBJ2-5; CDR3aa: CASSFDIETQYF; CDR3nt: TGTGCCAGCAGCTTTGACATAGAGACCCAGTACTTC